This TCR beta chain was retrieved from a study of T cells in Graves' hyperthyroidism and ophthalmopathy. Trimming cost V 5 bases and J 0 bases, with 19 bases left between them. The CDR3 covers 17 residues. CDR1 and CDR2 from the germline V gene are SEHNR and FQNEAQ (reference sequence). This clonotype was seen many times. It was at first hyperthyroidism diagnosis, before any ophthalmopathy symptoms, that the blood sample was taken. Amplification of TCR beta CDR3 regions used RNA as the template. First-round RT-PCR of the TCR CDR3 relied on the HTBI primer set. One entry per CDR3 protein, called by TCRdb with MiXCR from the multiplex PCR reads. The table shows hundreds of thousands of distinct CDR3 sequences, with around 14% occurring only once.

This rearrangement joins TRBV7-9 to TRBJ1-1; D is possibly TRBD1 (5 bases). This TCR derives from a woman in her thirties with Graves' hyperthyroidism that later progressed to Graves' ophthalmopathy. The sequenced sample was blood. CDR3 coding DNA: TGTGCCAGCAGCCAGGACATCCTGCCGTGGGTGAACACTGAAGCTTTCTTT. This sequence encodes CASSQDILPWVNTEAFF.